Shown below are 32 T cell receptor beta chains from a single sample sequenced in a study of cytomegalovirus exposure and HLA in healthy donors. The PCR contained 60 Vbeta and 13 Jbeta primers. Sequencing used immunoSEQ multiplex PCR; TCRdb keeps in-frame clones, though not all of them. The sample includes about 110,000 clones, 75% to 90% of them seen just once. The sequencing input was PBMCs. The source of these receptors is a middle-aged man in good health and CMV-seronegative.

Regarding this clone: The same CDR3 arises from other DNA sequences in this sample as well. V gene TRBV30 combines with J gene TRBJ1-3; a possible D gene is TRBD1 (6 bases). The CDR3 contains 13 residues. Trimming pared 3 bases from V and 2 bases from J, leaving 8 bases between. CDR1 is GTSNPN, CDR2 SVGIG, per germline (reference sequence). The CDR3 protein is CAWRSGAGNTIYF. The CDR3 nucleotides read TGTGCCTGGAGATCAGGGGCTGGAAACACCATATATTTT. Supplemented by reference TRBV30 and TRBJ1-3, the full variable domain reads SQTIHQWPATLVQPVGSPLSLECTVEGTSNPNLYWYRQAAGRGLQLLFYSVGIGQISSEVPQNLSASRPQDRQFILSSKKLLLSDSGFYLCAWRSGAGNTIYFGEGSWLTVV.

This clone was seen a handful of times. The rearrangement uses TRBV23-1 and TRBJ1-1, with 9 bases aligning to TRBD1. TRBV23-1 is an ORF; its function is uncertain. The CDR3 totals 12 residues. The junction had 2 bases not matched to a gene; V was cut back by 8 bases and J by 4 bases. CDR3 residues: CASRTGVTEAFF. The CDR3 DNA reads TGCGCCAGCCGGACAGGGGTCACTGAAGCTTTCTTT.

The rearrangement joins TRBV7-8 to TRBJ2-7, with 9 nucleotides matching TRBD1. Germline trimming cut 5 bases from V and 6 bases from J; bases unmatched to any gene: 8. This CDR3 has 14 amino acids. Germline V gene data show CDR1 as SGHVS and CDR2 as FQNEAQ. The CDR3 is CASSLPTGGTEQYF. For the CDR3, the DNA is TGTGCCAGCAGCCTACCAACAGGGGGCACCGAGCAGTACTTC.

The CDR3 region has the DNA TGTGCCAGCAGCTTGTTTAGCGGGCGCGACTCCTACAATGAGCAGTTCTTC. Protein: CASSLFSGRDSYNEQFF. The J gene is TRBJ2-1, the V gene TRBV7-6; 7 bases are a match to TRBD2. The CDR3 loop spans 17 amino acids. The junction had 8 bases not matched to a gene; V was cut back by 3 bases and J by 0 bases. Germline loops: CDR1 SGHVS, CDR2 FNYEAQ.

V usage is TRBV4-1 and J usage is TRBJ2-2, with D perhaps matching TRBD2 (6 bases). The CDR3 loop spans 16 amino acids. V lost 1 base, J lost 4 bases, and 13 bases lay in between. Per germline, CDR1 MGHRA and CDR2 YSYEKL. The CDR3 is CASSQVELGGTGELFF. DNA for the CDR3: TGCGCCAGCAGCCAAGTGGAGTTGGGGGGCACCGGGGAGCTGTTTTTT.

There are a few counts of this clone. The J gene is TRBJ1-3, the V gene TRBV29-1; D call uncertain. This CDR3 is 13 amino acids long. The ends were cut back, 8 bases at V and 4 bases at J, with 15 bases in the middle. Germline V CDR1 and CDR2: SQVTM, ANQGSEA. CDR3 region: CSFTRGNGNTIYF. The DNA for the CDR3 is TGCAGCTTTACAAGAGGGAACGGAAACACCATATATTTT.

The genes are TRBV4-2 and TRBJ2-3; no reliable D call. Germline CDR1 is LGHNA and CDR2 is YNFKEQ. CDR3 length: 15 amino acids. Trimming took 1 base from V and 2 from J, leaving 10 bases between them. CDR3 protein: CASSQGGQHTDTQYF. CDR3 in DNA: TGTGCCAGCAGCCAAGGTGGGCAGCACACAGATACGCAGTATTTT.

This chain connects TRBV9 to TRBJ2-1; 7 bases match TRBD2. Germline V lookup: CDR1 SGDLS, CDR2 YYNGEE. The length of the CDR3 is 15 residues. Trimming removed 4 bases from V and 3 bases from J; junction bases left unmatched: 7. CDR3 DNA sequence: TGTGCCAGCAGCCCCCGGGGGGAATACTACAATGAGCAGTTCTTC. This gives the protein CASSPRGEYYNEQFF.

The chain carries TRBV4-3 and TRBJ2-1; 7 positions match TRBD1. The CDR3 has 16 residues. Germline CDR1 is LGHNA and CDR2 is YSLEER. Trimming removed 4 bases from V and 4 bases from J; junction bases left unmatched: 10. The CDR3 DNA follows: TGCGCCAGCAGCCGACGGTCTGGACAGGAGTACAATGAGCAGTTCTTC. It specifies CASSRRSGQEYNEQFF.

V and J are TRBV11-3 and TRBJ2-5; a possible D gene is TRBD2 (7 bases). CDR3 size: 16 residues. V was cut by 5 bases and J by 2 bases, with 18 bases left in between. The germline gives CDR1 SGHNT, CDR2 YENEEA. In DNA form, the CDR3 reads TGTGCCAGCAGCCACTCCCGGGGGGCTGGTCAAGAGACCCAGTACTTC. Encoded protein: CASSHSRGAGQETQYF.

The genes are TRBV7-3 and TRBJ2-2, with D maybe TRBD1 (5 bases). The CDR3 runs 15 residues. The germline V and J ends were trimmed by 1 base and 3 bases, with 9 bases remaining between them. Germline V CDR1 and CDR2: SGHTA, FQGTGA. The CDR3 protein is CASSLSRDHTGELFF. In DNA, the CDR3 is TGTGCCAGCAGCTTAAGCAGGGATCACACCGGGGAGCTGTTTTTT.

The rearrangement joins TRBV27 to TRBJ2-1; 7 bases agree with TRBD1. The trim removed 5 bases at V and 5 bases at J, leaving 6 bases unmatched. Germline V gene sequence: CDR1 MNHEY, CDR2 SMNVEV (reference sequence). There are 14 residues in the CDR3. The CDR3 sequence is CASSKIDRDNEQFF. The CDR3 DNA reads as TGTGCCAGCAGTAAGATAGACAGGGACAATGAGCAGTTCTTC.

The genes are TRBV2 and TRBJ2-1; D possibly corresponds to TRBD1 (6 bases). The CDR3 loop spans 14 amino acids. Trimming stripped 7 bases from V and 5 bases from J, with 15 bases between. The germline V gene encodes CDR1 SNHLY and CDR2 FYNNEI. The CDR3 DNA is TGTGCCAGCACCCAGAACAGGGTCGACAATGAGCAGTTCTTC. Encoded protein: CASTQNRVDNEQFF.

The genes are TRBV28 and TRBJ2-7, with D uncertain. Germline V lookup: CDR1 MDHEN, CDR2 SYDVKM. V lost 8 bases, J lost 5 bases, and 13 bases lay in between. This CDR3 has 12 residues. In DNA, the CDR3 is TGTGCCAGCCTTAGGAGACCGGACGAGCAGTACTTC. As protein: CASLRRPDEQYF.

The CDR3 region is CSVVTGGGYGYTF. The CDR3 region has the DNA TGCAGCGTCGTGACAGGGGGCGGGTATGGCTACACCTTC. V usage is TRBV29-1 and J usage is TRBJ1-2; TRBD1 aligns across 10 bases. The V gene's germline CDR1 is SQVTM and CDR2 ANQGSEA. V shed 6 bases and J 5 bases; nucleotides not matched to a gene: 6. This CDR3 comprises 13 residues.

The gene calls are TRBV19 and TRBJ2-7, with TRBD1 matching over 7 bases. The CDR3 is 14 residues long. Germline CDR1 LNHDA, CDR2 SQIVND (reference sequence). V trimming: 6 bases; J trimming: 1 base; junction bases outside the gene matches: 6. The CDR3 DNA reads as TGTGCCAGTAGCTCTCAGACAGGGTCCTACGAGCAGTACTTC. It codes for CASSSQTGSYEQYF.

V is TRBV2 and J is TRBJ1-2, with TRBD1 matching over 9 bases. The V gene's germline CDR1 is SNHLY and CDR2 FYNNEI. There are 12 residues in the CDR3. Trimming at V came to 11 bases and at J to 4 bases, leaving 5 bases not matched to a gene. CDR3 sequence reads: CASATGGYGYTF. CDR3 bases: TGTGCCTCCGCGACAGGGGGCTATGGCTACACCTTC.

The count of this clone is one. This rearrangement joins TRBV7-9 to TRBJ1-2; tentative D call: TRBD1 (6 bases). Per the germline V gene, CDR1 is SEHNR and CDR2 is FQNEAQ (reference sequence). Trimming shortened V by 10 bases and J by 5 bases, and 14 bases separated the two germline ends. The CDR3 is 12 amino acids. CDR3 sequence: CAMKGDTYGYTF. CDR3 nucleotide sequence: TGTGCCATGAAGGGGGATACTTATGGCTACACCTTC.

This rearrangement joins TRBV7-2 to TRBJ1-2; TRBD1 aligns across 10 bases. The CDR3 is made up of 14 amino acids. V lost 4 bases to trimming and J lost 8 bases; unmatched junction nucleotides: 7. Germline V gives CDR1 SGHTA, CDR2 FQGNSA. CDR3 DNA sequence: TGTGCCAGCAGCTCCGCGGGACAGGGGAAGGGCTACACCTTC. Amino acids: CASSSAGQGKGYTF.

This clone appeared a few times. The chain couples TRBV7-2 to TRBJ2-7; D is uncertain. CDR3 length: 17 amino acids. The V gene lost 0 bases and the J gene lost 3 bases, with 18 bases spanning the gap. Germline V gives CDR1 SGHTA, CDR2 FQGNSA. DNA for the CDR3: TGTGCCAGCAGCTTAGCTACCATAGGTCAACCGGGCTACGAGCAGTACTTC. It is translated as CASSLATIGQPGYEQYF.

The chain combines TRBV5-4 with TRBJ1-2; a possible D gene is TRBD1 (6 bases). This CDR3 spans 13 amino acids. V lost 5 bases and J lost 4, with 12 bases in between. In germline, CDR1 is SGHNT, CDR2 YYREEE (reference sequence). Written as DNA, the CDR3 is TGTGCCAGCAGTTCCGACAGGCCCTATGGCTACACCTTC. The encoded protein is CASSSDRPYGYTF.

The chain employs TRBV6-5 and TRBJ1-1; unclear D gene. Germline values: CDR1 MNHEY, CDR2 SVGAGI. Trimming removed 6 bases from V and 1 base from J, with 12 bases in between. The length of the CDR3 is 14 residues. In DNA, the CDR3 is TGTGCCAGCAGGGAACAGAGACCGAACACTGAAGCTTTCTTT. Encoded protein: CASREQRPNTEAFF.

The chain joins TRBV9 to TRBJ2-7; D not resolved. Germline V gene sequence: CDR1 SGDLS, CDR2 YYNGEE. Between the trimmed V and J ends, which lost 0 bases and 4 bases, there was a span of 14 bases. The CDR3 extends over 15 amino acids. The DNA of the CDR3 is TGTGCCAGCAGCGTAGGGGCCGGCGAGTTTTACGAGCAGTACTTC. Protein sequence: CASSVGAGEFYEQYF.

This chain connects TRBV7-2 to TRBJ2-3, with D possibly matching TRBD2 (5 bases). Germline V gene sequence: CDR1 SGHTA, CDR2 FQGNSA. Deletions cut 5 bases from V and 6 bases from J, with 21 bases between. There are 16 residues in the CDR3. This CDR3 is CASSPSGRSLTDTQYF. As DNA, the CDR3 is TGTGCCAGCAGCCCGAGTGGGAGATCACTCACGGATACGCAGTATTTT.

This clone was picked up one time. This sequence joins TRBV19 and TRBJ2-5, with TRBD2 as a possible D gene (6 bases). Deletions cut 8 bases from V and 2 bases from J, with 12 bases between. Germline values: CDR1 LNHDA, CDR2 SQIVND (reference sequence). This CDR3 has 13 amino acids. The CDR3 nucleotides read TGTGCCAGTGGTGTGGGGGGACAAGAGACCCAGTACTTC. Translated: CASGVGGQETQYF.

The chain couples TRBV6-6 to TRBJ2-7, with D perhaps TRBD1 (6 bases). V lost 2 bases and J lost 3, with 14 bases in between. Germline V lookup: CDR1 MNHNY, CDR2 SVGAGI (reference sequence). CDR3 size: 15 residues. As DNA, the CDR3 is TGTGCCAGCAGTTACACACAGGGAGAGGTCTACGAGCAGTACTTC. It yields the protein CASSYTQGEVYEQYF.

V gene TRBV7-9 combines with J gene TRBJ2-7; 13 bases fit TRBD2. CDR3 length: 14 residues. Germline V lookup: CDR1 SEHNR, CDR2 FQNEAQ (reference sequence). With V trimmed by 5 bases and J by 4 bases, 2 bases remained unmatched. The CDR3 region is CASSPGLAGYEQYF. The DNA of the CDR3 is TGTGCCAGCAGCCCGGGACTAGCGGGGTACGAGCAGTACTTC.

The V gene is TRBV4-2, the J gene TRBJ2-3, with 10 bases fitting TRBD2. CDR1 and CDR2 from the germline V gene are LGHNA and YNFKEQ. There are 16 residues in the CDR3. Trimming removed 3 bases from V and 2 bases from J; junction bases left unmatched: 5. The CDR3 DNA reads TGTGCCAGCAGCCATACCACTAGCGGGGACACAGATACGCAGTATTTT. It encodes CASSHTTSGDTDTQYF.

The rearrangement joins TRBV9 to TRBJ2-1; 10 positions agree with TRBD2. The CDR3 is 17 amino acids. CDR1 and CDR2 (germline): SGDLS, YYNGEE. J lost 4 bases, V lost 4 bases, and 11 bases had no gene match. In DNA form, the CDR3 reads TGTGCCAGCAGCACTAGCGGGGATAGCGGGCCTTACAATGAGCAGTTCTTC. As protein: CASSTSGDSGPYNEQFF. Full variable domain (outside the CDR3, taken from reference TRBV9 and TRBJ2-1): DSGVTQTPKHLITATGQRVTLRCSPRSGDLSVYWYQQSLDQGLQFLIQYYNGEERAKGNILERFSAQQFPDLHSELNLSSLELGDSALYFCASSTSGDSGPYNEQFFGPGTRLTVL.

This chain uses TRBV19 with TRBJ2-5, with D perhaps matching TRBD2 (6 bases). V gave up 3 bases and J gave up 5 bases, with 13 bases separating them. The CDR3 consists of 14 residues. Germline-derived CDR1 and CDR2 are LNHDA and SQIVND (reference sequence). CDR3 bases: TGTGCCAGTAGTATCTGGGGCGGAGGGGAGACCCAGTACTTC. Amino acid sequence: CASSIWGGGETQYF.

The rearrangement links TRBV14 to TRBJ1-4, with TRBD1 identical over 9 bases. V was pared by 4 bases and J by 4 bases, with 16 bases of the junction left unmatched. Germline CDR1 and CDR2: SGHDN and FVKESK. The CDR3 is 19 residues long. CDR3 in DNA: TGTGCCAGCAGCCGCTCCGGGGACAGGGTTAGGAGGGGTAATGAAAAACTGTTTTTT. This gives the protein CASSRSGDRVRRGNEKLFF.

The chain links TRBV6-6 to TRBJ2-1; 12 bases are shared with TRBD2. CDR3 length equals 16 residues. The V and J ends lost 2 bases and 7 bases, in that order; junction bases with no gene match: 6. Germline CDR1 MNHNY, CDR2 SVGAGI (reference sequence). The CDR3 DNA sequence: TGTGCCAGCAGTTACCCGACTAGCGGGGGCTCGAATGAGCAGTTCTTC. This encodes CASSYPTSGGSNEQFF.